This entry is about one T cell receptor (beta chain). Its antigen remains unknown. The data were taken from a study of T cell repertoires in cytomegalovirus infection. Study-level information: Recently identified HLA-C-restricted CMV epitopes were among the peptides used. Both CMV infection and a matching HLA type were indicated by public TCR beta signatures.

TCRdb itself ran the reads through MiXCR, one entry per CDR3 protein. The sample lists 200,000 or so distinct CDR3 sequences, approximately 38% seen once, with 55% to 60% in the top ten. This CDR3 has 14 residues. The J segment lost 3 bases and the V segment lost 5 bases, leaving 5 bases of the junction unmatched. CDR1 is SGHAT, CDR2 FQNNGV, per germline. The chain joins TRBV11-2 to TRBJ2-5, with 8 bases fitting TRBD1. The TCR comes from a human donor in good health (CMV status not recorded). Some clones in this sample may be carry-over from other donors' samples. The material was CD8+ T cells from cultured PBMCs, obtained from culture after CMV antigen stimulation. CDR3 protein: CASSTGQVEETQYF. The CDR3 DNA reads TGTGCCAGCAGCACGGGACAGGTTGAAGAGACCCAGTACTTC.